This TCR beta chain was obtained from a study of shared clonotypes between healthy human individuals. Sequencing was performed with immunoSEQ multiplex PCR; in TCRdb, only in-frame clones are kept and a portion is missing. Among some 1 million clones listed, under 80% were seen once. The CDR3 has 13 residues. Germline V gene sequence: CDR1 MNHNS, CDR2 SASEGT. V was cut by 4 bases and J by 1 base, with 7 bases left in between. About this clone itself: Other DNA sequences in this specimen translate into the identical CDR3.

This receptor was identified in a man between 18 and 35 years old in good health. The V call is TRBV6-1, the J call TRBJ1-1; D gene uncertain. Sequencing was done on a sample of memory CD4+ T cells sorted from blood. Subset in this sample: CD45RA-negative fraction. CDR3 protein: CASSVTGNTEAFF. The CDR3 DNA sequence: TGTGCCAGCAGTGTCACCGGGAACACTGAAGCTTTCTTT.